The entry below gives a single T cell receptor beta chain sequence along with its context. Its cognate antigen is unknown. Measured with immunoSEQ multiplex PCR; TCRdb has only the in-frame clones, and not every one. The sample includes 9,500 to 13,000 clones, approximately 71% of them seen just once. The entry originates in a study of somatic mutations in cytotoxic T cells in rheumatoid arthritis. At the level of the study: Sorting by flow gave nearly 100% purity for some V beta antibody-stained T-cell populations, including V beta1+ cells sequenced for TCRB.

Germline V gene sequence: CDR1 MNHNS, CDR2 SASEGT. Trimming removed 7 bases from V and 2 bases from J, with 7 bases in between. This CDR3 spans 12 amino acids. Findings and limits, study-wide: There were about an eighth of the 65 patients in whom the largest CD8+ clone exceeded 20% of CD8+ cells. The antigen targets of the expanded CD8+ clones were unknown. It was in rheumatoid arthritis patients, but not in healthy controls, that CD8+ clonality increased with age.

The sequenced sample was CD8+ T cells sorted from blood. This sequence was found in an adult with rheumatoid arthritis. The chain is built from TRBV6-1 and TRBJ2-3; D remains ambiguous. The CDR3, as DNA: TGTGCCAGCATCCACATCACAGATACGCAGTATTTT. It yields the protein CASIHITDTQYF.